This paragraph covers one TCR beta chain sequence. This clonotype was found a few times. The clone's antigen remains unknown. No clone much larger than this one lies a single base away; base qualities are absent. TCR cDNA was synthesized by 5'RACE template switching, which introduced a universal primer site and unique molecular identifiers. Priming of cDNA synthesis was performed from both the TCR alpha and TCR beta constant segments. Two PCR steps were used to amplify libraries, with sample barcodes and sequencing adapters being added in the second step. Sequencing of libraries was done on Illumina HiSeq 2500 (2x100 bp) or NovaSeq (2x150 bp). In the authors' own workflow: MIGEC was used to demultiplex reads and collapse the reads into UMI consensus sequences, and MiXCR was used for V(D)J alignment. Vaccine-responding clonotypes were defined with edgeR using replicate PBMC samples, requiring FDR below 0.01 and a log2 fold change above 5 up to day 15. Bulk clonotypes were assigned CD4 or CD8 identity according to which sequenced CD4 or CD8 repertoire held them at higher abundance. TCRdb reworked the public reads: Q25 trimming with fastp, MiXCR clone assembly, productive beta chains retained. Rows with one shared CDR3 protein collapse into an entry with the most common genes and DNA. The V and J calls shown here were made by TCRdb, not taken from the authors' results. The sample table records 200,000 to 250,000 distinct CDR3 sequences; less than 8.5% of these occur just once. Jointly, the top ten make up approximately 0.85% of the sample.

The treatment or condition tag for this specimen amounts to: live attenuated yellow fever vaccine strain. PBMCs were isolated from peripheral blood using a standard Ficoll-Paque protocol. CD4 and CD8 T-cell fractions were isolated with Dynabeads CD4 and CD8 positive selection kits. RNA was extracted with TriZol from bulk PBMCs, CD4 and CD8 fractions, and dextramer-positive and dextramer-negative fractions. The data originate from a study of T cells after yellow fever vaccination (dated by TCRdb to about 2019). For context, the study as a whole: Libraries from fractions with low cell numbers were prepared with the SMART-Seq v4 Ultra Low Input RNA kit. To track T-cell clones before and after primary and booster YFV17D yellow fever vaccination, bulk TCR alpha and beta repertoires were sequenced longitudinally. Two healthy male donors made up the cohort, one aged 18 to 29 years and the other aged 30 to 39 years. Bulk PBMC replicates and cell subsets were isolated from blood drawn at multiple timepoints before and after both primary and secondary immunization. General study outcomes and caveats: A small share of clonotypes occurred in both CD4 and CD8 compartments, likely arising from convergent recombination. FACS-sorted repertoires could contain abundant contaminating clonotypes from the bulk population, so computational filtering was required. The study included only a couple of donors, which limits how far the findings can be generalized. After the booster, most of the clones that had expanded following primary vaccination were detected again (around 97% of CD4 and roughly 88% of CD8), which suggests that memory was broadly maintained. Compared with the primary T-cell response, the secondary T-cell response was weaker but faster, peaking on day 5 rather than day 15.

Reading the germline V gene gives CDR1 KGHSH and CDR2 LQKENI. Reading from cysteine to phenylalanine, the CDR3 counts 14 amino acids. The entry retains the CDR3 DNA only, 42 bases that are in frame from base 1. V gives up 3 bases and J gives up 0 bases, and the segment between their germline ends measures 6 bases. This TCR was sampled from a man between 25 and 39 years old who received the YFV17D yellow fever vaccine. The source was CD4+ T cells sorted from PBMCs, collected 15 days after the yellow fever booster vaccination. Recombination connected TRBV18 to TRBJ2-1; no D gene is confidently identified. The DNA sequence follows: TGTGCCAGCTCACCCCATCGCTCCTACAATGAGCAGTTCTTC. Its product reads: CASSPHRSYNEQFF. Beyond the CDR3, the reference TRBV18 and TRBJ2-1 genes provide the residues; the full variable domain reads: NAGVMQNPRHLVRRRGQEARLRCSPMKGHSHVYWYRQLPEEGLKFMVYLQKENIIDESGMPKERFSAEFPKEGPSILRIQQVVRGDSAAYFCASSPHRSYNEQFFGPGTRLTVL.